The rows below give T cell receptor beta chains drawn from one sample of a study of lung T cells in sarcoidosis with Löfgren's syndrome. TCRdb analysed the reads with MiXCR anew, one entry per CDR3 protein. This sample has more than 2,000 distinct CDR3 sequences, with roughly 20% found just once. Sequenced: CD4+ T cells from bronchoalveolar lavage. The receptors shown here come from a human donor with sarcoidosis (Löfgren's syndrome or another form), or a control subject (not recorded which). Each CDR3 is given with its conserved first and last residue. Each record gives: V gene, clone size, D gene, J gene, CDR3 protein, CDR3 DNA. A D gene is named only where the DNA matches it firmly. Size is stated for part of the rows, as once, few or many counts, or as a class when the clone is expanded.

v_gene: TRBV2; abundance: large; d_gene: -; j_gene: TRBJ1-1; CDR3aa: CASSGNTGNTEAFF; CDR3nt: TGTGCCAGCAGTGGAAATACGGGGAACACTGAAGCTTTCTTT
v_gene: TRBV19; abundance: many; d_gene: -; j_gene: TRBJ2-6; CDR3aa: CASSISDSGANVLTF; CDR3nt: TGTGCCAGTAGTATATCAGACTCTGGGGCCAACGTCCTGACTTTC
v_gene: TRBV27; abundance: medium-sized; d_gene: -; j_gene: TRBJ2-7; CDR3aa: CASSPLLDRMGEQYF; CDR3nt: TGTGCCAGCAGTCCCCTATTGGACAGAATGGGCGAGCAGTACTTC
v_gene: TRBV6-6; abundance: many; d_gene: -; j_gene: TRBJ2-2; CDR3aa: CASSYGRGIGELFF; CDR3nt: TGTGCCAGCAGTTACGGCAGGGGAATCGGGGAGCTGTTTTTT
v_gene: TRBV20-1; abundance: large; d_gene: -; j_gene: TRBJ1-1; CDR3aa: CSARDYSEAFF; CDR3nt: TGCAGTGCTAGAGATTATTCTGAAGCTTTCTTT
v_gene: TRBV4-1; abundance: medium-sized; d_gene: -; j_gene: TRBJ2-5; CDR3aa: CASSQDSRSGLGTQYF; CDR3nt: TGCGCCAGCAGCCAAGATTCCAGGTCAGGGTTGGGGACCCAGTACTTC
v_gene: TRBV14; abundance: -; d_gene: -; j_gene: TRBJ1-1; CDR3aa: CASNPIWGAEAFF; CDR3nt: TGCGCCAGCAACCCTATTTGGGGGGCTGAAGCTTTCTTT
v_gene: TRBV7-9; abundance: -; d_gene: -; j_gene: TRBJ1-5; CDR3aa: CASSLDKQPQHW; CDR3nt: TGTGCCAGCAGCCTTGATAAGCAGCCCCAGCATTGG
v_gene: TRBV6-1; abundance: large; d_gene: -; j_gene: TRBJ1-3; CDR3aa: CASAGPSSGNTIYF; CDR3nt: TGTGCCAGCGCCGGCCCGAGCTCTGGAAACACCATATATTTT
v_gene: TRBV5-1; abundance: medium-sized; d_gene: TRBD2; j_gene: TRBJ2-5; CDR3aa: CASSVGTSGGPWETQYF; CDR3nt: TGCGCCAGCAGCGTCGGGACTAGCGGGGGGCCATGGGAGACCCAGTACTTC